The clone carrying this T cell receptor beta chain was found a few times. Its antigen is unknown. This sample was taken from a study of early T cells in non-severe SARS-CoV-2 infection. About the research overall: Bulk RNA isolated from unsorted whole blood underwent sequencing; chains were not paired.

General study points: VDJdb matching skewed toward anti-spike CD8 responses, missing private and CD4 specificities.

V gave up 6 bases and J gave up 7 bases; unmatched junction bases: 6. This CDR3 has 15 residues. Germline loops: CDR1 SGHTA, CDR2 FQGTGA. Individual cDNA molecules each received unique molecular identifiers attached to them. In TCRdb, the 5' RACE reads were re-called with MiXCR into one record per CDR3 protein. The data show approximately 81,000 distinct CDR3 sequences, roughly an eighth seen once. The sequenced material came from whole blood. The chain employs TRBV7-3 and TRBJ1-6, with 10 bases fitting TRBD1. The origin of this receptor is an adult who was a healthcare worker with PCR-confirmed SARS-CoV-2 infection or an uninfected control (not recorded which). The CDR3 protein is CASSPSGQGNSPLHF. CDR3 coding DNA: TGTGCCAGCAGTCCGTCGGGACAGGGGAATTCACCCCTCCACTTT.